This is a list of T cell receptor beta chains from one sample in a study of blood T cell repertoires in COVID-19. Method: immunoSEQ multiplex PCR; TCRdb's copy keeps in-frame clones and lacks some. The table includes 250,000 to 350,000 clones, approximately 87% detected once. Sequencing was performed on peripheral blood. The receptor source for this set is a woman in her forties or fifties who had recovered from COVID-19. Both conserved end residues are part of each CDR3. The D gene is left open where the match is weak. Clone size appears in some rows only: once, few, many, or a class for an expanded clone.

TRBV27,NA,TRBJ2-2,NA,CATTPLDSFGELFF,TGTGCCACCACCCCCCTGGACAGCTTCGGGGAGCTGTTTTTT
TRBV3-1/TRBV3-2,NA,TRBJ1-1,NA,CASSLTSRGEAFF,TGTGCCAGCAGCCTGACATCTCGTGGGGAAGCTTTCTTT
TRBV28,NA,TRBJ2-7,TRBD2,CASGRAVYEQYF,TGCGCTAGCGGGAGGGCCGTTTACGAGCAGTACTTC
TRBV7-2,once,TRBJ2-7,TRBD2,CASSLAREGEQYF,TGTGCCAGCAGCTTAGCGCGGGAGGGCGAGCAGTACTTC
TRBV7-9,NA,TRBJ2-5,TRBD1,CASSSRTGGVETQYF,TGTGCCAGCAGCTCTCGGACAGGGGGGGTAGAGACCCAGTACTTC
TRBV7-6,NA,TRBJ1-1,TRBD1,CASSTGQGRDTEAFF,TGTGCCAGCTCAACGGGACAGGGGAGGGATACTGAAGCTTTCTTT
TRBV6-2/TRBV6-3,NA,TRBJ2-1,TRBD2,CASSYSSRGGYNEQFF,TGTGCCAGCAGTTACTCCTCGCGGGGGGGGTACAATGAGCAGTTCTTC
TRBV11-1,once,TRBJ2-5,NA,CASSLGGMDFKTQYF,TGTGCCAGCAGCTTGGGTGGAATGGACTTCAAGACCCAGTACTTC
TRBV19,NA,TRBJ1-3,TRBD1,CASSWTGEGNTIYF,TGTGCCAGTAGTTGGACAGGGGAAGGAAACACCATATATTTT
TRBV28,NA,TRBJ2-5,TRBD1,CASIIDRGKKTQYF,TGTGCCAGCATCATTGACAGGGGGAAGAAGACCCAGTACTTC
TRBV6-2/TRBV6-3,NA,TRBJ2-3,TRBD2,CASSWVSGGGAYTQYF,TGTGCCAGCAGTTGGGTTAGCGGGGGGGGCGCATATACGCAGTATTTT
TRBV6-4,NA,TRBJ2-3,NA,CASRRTGTDTQYF,TGTGCCAGCCGTAGAACAGGGACAGATACGCAGTATTTT
TRBV5-4,NA,TRBJ2-5,TRBD2,CASSPRTSGGETQYF,TGTGCCAGCAGCCCACGGACTAGCGGGGGAGAGACCCAGTACTTC
TRBV2,once,TRBJ2-2,NA,CASSRDTSNTGELFF,TGTGCCAGCAGTAGGGACACATCGAACACCGGGGAGCTGTTTTTT
TRBV4-1,NA,TRBJ2-5,TRBD2,CASSQDPLAVIQETQYF,TGCGCCAGCAGCCAAGATCCCCTAGCGGTGATTCAAGAGACCCAGTACTTC
TRBV6-6,NA,TRBJ2-7,TRBD2,CASSYSAGTSGYEQYF,TGTGCCAGCAGTTACTCGGCTGGGACTAGCGGCTACGAGCAGTACTTC
TRBV18,few,TRBJ1-1,TRBD1,CASSPGQGNTEAFF,TGTGCCAGCTCACCCGGACAGGGGAACACTGAAGCTTTCTTT
TRBV4-3,NA,TRBJ1-4,NA,CASSQDAGTNEKLFF,TGCGCCAGCAGCCAAGACGCAGGGACTAATGAAAAACTGTTTTTT
TRBV5-4,NA,TRBJ2-5,NA,CASSQAATETQYF,TGTGCCAGCAGCCAAGCGGCGACGGAGACCCAGTACTTC
TRBV29-1,NA,TRBJ2-5,NA,CSVEDRGHFQETQYF,TGCAGCGTTGAAGATCGAGGTCATTTCCAAGAGACCCAGTACTTC
TRBV5-1,once,TRBJ1-3,NA,CASSSESGNTIYF,TGCGCCAGCAGCTCGGAGTCGGGAAACACCATATATTTT